One TCR beta chain is described in this entry. Its specificity is unknown. This entry comes from a study of T cell clonotyping in hematopoietic cell transplantation. Libraries were prepared by immunoSEQ multiplex PCR; TCRdb keeps only in-frame clonotypes and omits some of them. The sample has about 45,000 clones, roughly 92% seen once; the top ten hold 0.7% to 0.95%. Germline V lookup: CDR1 MNHEY, CDR2 SVGAGI. The ends lost 6 bases at V and 4 bases at J; junction bases unmatched: 9. The CDR3 loop spans 15 amino acids. Study-wide results and caveats: Few recipient clonotypes overlapped donors; over 97% were de novo at given depth.

Sequences were obtained from peripheral blood mononuclear cells. This chain uses TRBV6-5 with TRBJ1-1; 9 nucleotides match TRBD1. The clonotype was recovered from a woman aged 50 to 60 in good health. Some clones in this sample may be carry-over from other donors' samples. The CDR3 here is CASRFKGQGFTEAFF. The DNA of the CDR3 is TGTGCCAGCAGATTCAAAGGACAGGGGTTCACTGAAGCTTTCTTT.